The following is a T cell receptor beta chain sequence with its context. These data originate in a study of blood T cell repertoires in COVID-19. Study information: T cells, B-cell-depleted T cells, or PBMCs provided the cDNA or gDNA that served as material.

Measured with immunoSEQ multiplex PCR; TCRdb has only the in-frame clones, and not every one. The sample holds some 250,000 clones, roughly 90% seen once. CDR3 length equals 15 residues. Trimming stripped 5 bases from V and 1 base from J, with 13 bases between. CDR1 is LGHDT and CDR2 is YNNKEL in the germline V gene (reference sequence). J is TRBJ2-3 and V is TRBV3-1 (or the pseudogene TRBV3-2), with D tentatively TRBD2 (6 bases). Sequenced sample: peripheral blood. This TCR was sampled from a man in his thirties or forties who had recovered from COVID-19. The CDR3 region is CASSSARGRTDTQYF. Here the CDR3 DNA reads TGTGCCAGCAGCTCGGCGCGGGGACGCACAGATACGCAGTATTTT.